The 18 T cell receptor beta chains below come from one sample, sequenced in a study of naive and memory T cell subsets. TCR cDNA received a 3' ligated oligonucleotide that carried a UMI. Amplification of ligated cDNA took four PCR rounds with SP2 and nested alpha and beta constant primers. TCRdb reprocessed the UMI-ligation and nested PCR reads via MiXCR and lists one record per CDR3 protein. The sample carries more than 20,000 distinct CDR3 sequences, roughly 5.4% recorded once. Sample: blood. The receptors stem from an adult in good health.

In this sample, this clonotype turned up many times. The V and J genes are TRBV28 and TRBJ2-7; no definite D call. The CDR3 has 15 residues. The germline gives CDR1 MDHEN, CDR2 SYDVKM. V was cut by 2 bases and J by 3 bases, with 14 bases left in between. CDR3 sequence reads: CASSLISLTSYEQYF. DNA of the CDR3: TGTGCCAGCAGTTTAATCAGTCTAACCAGCTACGAGCAGTACTTC.

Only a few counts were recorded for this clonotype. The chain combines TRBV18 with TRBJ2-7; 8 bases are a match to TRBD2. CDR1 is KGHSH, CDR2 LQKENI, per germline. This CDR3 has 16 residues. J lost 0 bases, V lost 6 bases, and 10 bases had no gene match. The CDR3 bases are TGTGCCAGCTCGCCGGGGGGGGGGCCCAGCTCCTACGAGCAGTACTTC. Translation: CASSPGGGPSSYEQYF.

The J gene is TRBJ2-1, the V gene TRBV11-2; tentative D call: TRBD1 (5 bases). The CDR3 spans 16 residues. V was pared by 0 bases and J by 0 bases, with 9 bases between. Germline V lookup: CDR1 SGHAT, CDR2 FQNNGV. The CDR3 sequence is CASSLDQGGSYNEQFF. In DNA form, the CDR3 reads TGTGCCAGCAGCTTAGATCAGGGTGGCTCCTACAATGAGCAGTTCTTC.

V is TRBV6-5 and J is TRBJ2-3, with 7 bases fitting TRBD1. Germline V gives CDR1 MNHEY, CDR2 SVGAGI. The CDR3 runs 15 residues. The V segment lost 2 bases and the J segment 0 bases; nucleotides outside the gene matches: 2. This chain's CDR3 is CASSYEGQSTDTQYF. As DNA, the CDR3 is TGTGCCAGCAGTTACGAGGGACAGAGCACAGATACGCAGTATTTT.

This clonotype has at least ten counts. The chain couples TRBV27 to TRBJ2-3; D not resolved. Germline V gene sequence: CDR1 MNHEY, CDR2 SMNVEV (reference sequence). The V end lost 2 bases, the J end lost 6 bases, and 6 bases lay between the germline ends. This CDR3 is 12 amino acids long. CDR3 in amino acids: CASSLPGDTQYF. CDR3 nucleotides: TGTGCCAGCAGTTTACCCGGGGATACGCAGTATTTT.

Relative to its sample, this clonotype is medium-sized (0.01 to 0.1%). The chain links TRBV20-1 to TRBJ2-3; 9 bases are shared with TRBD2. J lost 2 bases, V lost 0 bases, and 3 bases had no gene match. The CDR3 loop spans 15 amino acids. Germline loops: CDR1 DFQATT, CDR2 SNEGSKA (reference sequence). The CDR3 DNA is TGCAGTGCTAGAGAGACTAGCGGTCACACAGATACGCAGTATTTT. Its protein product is CSARETSGHTDTQYF.

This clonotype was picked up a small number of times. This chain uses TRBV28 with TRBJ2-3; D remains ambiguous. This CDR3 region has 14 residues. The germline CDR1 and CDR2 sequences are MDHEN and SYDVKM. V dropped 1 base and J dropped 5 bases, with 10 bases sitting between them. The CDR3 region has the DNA TGTGCCAGCAGTTTATTCGTCTCCCAAGATACGCAGTATTTT. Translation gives CASSLFVSQDTQYF.

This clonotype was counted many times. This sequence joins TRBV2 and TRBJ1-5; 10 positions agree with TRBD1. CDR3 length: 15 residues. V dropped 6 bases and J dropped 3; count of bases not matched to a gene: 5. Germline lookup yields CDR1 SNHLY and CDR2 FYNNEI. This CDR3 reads CASSQTGGDNQPQHF. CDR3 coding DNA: TGTGCCAGCAGCCAGACAGGGGGCGACAATCAGCCCCAGCATTTT.

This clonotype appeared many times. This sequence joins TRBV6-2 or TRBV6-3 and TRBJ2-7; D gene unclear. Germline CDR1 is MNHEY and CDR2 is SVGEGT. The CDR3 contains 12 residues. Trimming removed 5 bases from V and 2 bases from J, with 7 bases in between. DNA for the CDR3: TGTGCCAGCAGTCCCACAACCTACGAGCAGTACTTC. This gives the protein CASSPTTYEQYF.

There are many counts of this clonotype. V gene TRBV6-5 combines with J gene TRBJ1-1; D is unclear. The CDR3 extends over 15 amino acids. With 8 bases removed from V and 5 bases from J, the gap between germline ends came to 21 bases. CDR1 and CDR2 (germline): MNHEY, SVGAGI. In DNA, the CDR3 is TGTGCCAGCGGGGATCCTGCCCTTGGTGTAACTGAAGCTTTCTTT. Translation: CASGDPALGVTEAFF.

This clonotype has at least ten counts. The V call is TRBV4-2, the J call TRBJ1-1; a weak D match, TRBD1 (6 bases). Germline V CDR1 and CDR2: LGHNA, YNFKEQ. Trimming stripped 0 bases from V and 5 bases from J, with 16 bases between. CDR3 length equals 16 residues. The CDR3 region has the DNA TGTGCCAGCAGCCAAGATCCCCCTCCGGGGGCGACTGAAGCTTTCTTT. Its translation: CASSQDPPPGATEAFF.

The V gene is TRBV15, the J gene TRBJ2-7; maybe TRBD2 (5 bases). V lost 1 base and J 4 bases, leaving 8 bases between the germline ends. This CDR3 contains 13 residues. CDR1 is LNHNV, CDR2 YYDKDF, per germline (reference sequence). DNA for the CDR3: TGTGCCACCAGCAGAGGAACGGGGTACGAGCAGTACTTC. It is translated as CATSRGTGYEQYF.

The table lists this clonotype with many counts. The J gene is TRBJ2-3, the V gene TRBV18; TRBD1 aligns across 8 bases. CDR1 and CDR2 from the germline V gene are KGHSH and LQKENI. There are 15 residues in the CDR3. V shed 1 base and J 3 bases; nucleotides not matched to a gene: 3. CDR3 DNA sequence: TGTGCCAGCTCACCACGGACAGGGAGTACAGATACGCAGTATTTT. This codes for CASSPRTGSTDTQYF.

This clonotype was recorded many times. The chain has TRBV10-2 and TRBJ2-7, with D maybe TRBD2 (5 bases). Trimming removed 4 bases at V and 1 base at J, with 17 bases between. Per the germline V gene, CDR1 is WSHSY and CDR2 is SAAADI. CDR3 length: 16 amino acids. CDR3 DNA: TGCGCCAGCAGTGTGGGAGTGCTGGTTGGGTCCTACGAGCAGTACTTC. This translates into CASSVGVLVGSYEQYF.

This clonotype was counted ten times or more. CDR3: CASSFQGQNTEAFF. The CDR3 bases are TGTGCCAGCAGTTTCCAGGGCCAGAACACTGAAGCTTTCTTT. V and J are TRBV12-3 or TRBV12-4 and TRBJ1-1; a possible D gene is TRBD1 (5 bases). The ends were cut back, 3 bases at V and 1 base at J, with 9 bases in the middle. The CDR3 extends over 14 amino acids.

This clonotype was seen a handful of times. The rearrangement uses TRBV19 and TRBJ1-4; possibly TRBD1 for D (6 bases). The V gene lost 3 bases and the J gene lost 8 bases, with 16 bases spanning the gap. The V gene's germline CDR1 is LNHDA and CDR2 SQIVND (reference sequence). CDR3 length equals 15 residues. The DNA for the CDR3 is TGTGCCAGTAGTATGGCCTGGAGAGGGGGAGAAAAACTGTTTTTT. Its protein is CASSMAWRGGEKLFF.

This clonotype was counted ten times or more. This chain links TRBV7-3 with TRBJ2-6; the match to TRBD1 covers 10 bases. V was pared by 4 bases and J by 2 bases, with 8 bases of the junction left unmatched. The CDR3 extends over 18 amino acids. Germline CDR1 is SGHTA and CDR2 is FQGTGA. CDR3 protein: CASSYTGTGAAGANVLTF. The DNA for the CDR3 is TGTGCCAGCAGCTACACCGGGACAGGGGCGGCTGGGGCCAACGTCCTGACTTTC.

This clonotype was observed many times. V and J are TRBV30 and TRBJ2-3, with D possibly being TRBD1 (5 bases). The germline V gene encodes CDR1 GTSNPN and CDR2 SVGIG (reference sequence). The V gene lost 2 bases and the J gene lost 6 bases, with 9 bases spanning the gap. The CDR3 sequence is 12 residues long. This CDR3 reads CAWSTGRDTQYF. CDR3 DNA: TGTGCCTGGAGTACAGGAAGGGATACGCAGTATTTT.